This T cell receptor (beta chain) was sequenced in a study of OX40 agonist ivuxolimab in advanced cancers. Whole-study context: The dose-escalation group included hepatocellular carcinoma, melanoma, renal cell carcinoma and head and neck cancer.

The repertoire was sequenced with immunoSEQ multiplex PCR; TCRdb's copy has only in-frame clones and lacks some. The table records tens of thousands of clones, about 90% of them present only once. This CDR3 has 15 residues. J was trimmed by 3 bases and V by 2 bases; bases with no gene match: 6. Germline V lookup: CDR1 GTSNPN, CDR2 SVGIG (reference sequence). Points on this clone: Its target is not known.

General study findings and limits: CD8+ T cells showed, on average, more clonal expansion than CD4+ cells. Not determined was the antigen specificity of the expanded peripheral T cells. Also present in some nonresponders was a low level of normalized T-cell clonal expansion.

The source of this sequence is an adult with an advanced solid tumor such as melanoma, head and neck, liver or kidney cancer. The chain combines TRBV30 with TRBJ1-5, with TRBD1 matching over 8 bases. The sequencing here drew on CD4+ or CD8+ T cells sorted from blood, taken in a trial of the OX40 agonist ivuxolimab. CDR3 DNA sequence: TGTGCCTGGAGTCCGACGGACAGGGTCAATCAGCCCCAGCATTTT. Translated: CAWSPTDRVNQPQHF.